Below, 18 T cell receptor beta chains from the same sample are listed, as sequenced in a study of identical twins. TCRdb re-called the 5' RACE reads with MiXCR, one entry per CDR3 protein. The data hold 450,000 to 600,000 distinct CDR3 sequences, with about a fifth observed a single time. The same data also contributed to another study, on yellow fever vaccine responses in identical twins.

Sample: CD4+ T cells sorted from blood. All receptors derive from a young woman in good health.

This clonotype was observed a handful of times. The V gene is TRBV7-9, the J gene TRBJ2-1; 13 positions match TRBD2. J gave up 4 bases and V 5 bases, and 5 bases lay outside the gene matches. Germline V lookup: CDR1 SEHNR, CDR2 FQNEAQ (reference sequence). The CDR3 has 16 amino acids. CDR3 bases: TGTGCCAGCAGCGCCGGGACTAGCGGGAAATACAATGAGCAGTTCTTC. It translates to CASSAGTSGKYNEQFF.

This clonotype was seen more than once but under ten times. The chain is built from TRBV5-1 and TRBJ2-7; D remains ambiguous. CDR1 is SGHRS, CDR2 YFSETQ, per germline. The V gene lost 1 base and the J gene lost 3 bases, with 11 bases spanning the gap. The CDR3 is 14 residues long. CDR3 in DNA: TGCGCCAGCAGCTTGCAGTTAAACAACTACGAGCAGTACTTC. Encoded protein: CASSLQLNNYEQYF.

The rearrangement joins TRBV20-1 to TRBJ2-6; D gene ambiguous. V was shortened by 1 base and J by 0 bases, with 4 bases between the two germline ends. The germline V gene has CDR1 DFQATT and CDR2 SNEGSKA (reference sequence). The CDR3 length is 14 residues. The DNA for the CDR3 is TGCAGTGCTAGAGGCAACTCTGGGGCCAACGTCCTGACTTTC. Protein: CSARGNSGANVLTF.

A few counts support this clonotype. This chain connects TRBV11-2 to TRBJ2-3; D remains ambiguous. Trimming cost V 1 base and J 4 bases, with 15 bases left between them. Germline V gene lookup returns CDR1 SGHAT and CDR2 FQNNGV. The CDR3 has 16 amino acids. The CDR3: CASSLVGVLLADTQYF. CDR3 DNA sequence: TGTGCCAGCAGCTTAGTTGGAGTGTTGTTGGCAGATACGCAGTATTTT.

In its sample, this clonotype was seen many times. In DNA form, the CDR3 reads TGTGCCAGCAGAACGGACAGAATCAATTCACCCCTCCACTTT. Its translation is CASRTDRINSPLHF. This rearrangement joins TRBV12-3 or TRBV12-4 to TRBJ1-6; D perhaps matches TRBD1 (6 bases). This CDR3 contains 14 residues. V was trimmed by 6 bases and J by 7 bases, leaving 13 bases between them.

This clonotype was counted a few times. The gene calls are TRBV10-3 and TRBJ2-2, with D perhaps matching TRBD1 (6 bases). Per germline, CDR1 ENHRY and CDR2 SYGVKD. The CDR3 loop spans 14 amino acids. V lost 6 bases to trimming and J lost 7 bases, with 15 bases between them. CDR3 coding DNA: TGTGCCATCAGAACCGGGACACTAATCGGGGAGCTGTTTTTT. Amino acid sequence: CAIRTGTLIGELFF.

The rearrangement joins TRBV9 to TRBJ1-3; no clear D gene. The CDR3 contains 15 residues. The germline gives CDR1 SGDLS, CDR2 YYNGEE. V was trimmed by 0 bases and J by 3 bases, leaving 10 bases between them. The DNA for the CDR3 is TGTGCCAGCAGCGTAGGAATATCTCATGGAAACACCATATATTTT. It is translated as CASSVGISHGNTIYF.

The chain uses TRBV7-9 and TRBJ1-2; tentatively, D is TRBD1 (5 bases). Trimming took 5 bases from V and 5 from J, leaving 24 bases between them. The CDR3 has 17 amino acids. Per germline, CDR1 SEHNR and CDR2 FQNEAQ (reference sequence). In DNA, the CDR3 is TGTGCCAGCAGCCTCGACTCCCTCAGGGCTGGCCATTATGGCTACACCTTC. It translates to CASSLDSLRAGHYGYTF.

The chain carries TRBV11-2 and TRBJ2-1; D is undetermined. CDR3 length: 13 amino acids. The V and J ends lost 2 bases and 9 bases respectively, with 11 bases between them. Germline-derived CDR1 and CDR2 are SGHAT and FQNNGV. CDR3 in amino acids: CASSLPSRVEQFF. In DNA, the CDR3 is TGTGCCAGCAGCTTACCCTCTCGGGTTGAGCAGTTCTTC.

This clonotype was found a few times. This chain joins TRBV20-1 and TRBJ2-3, with D tentatively TRBD1 or TRBD2 (6 bases each). V was trimmed by 4 bases and J by 6 bases, leaving 23 bases between them. This CDR3 has 16 amino acids. CDR1 DFQATT and CDR2 SNEGSKA come from the germline V gene (reference sequence). The CDR3 protein is CSATFSGRGPPDTQYF. CDR3 sequence (DNA): TGCAGTGCTACTTTCTCGGGTCGGGGGCCCCCGGATACGCAGTATTTT.

This clonotype was picked up a small number of times. V and J are TRBV6-1 and TRBJ2-7; TRBD2 is a possible D gene (6 bases). Germline V gives CDR1 MNHNS, CDR2 SASEGT. Trimming removed 5 bases from V and 1 base from J, with 15 bases in between. This CDR3 comprises 15 residues. This CDR3 reads CASSTTWDSSYEQYF. In nucleotides, the CDR3 is TGTGCCAGCAGTACAACGTGGGACTCATCCTACGAGCAGTACTTC.

This clonotype has a handful of counts. The rearrangement links TRBV18 to TRBJ2-7; perhaps TRBD1 as D (5 bases). The CDR3 has 15 amino acids. Germline assignment: CDR1 KGHSH and CDR2 LQKENI. The V end lost 4 bases, the J end lost 0 bases, and 13 bases lay between the germline ends. The CDR3 sequence is CASSRTRGGSYEQYV. The CDR3 DNA sequence: TGTGCCAGCTCACGAACAAGGGGTGGCTCCTACGAGCAGTACGTC.

The J gene is TRBJ2-1, the V gene TRBV12-3 or TRBV12-4, with 10 bases identical to TRBD2. V lost 3 bases, J lost 9 bases, and 5 bases stayed unmatched. The CDR3 covers 14 residues. This CDR3 reads CASSFTSGMGEQFF. The CDR3 nucleotides read TGTGCCAGCAGTTTTACTAGCGGGATGGGTGAGCAGTTCTTC.

The chain recombines TRBV11-1 with TRBJ2-7; 8 positions match TRBD1. The junction had 18 bases not matched to a gene; V was cut back by 5 bases and J by 3 bases. Germline V CDR1 and CDR2: SGHAT, FQDESV (reference sequence). CDR3 length equals 18 residues. CDR3 amino acids: CASSPLHPWTGFGYEQYF. CDR3 coding DNA: TGTGCCAGCAGCCCACTCCACCCATGGACAGGGTTCGGCTACGAGCAGTACTTC.

This sequence joins TRBV28 and TRBJ2-7; maybe TRBD2 (6 bases). The CDR3 is 13 residues long. Trimming cost V 4 bases and J 4 bases, with 11 bases left between them. Germline lookup yields CDR1 MDHEN and CDR2 SYDVKM. This CDR3 reads CASSYGGNYEQYV. For the CDR3, the DNA is TGTGCCAGCAGTTATGGGGGGAATTACGAGCAGTACGTC.

This clonotype showed up just once. V gene TRBV20-1 combines with J gene TRBJ2-2; 7 positions agree with TRBD1. V lost 6 bases and J lost 6; bases outside the gene matches: 7. The CDR3 extends over 13 amino acids. Germline lookup yields CDR1 DFQATT and CDR2 SNEGSKA (reference sequence). The CDR3 DNA is TGCAGTGCCCCGACAGGGCGGGCCGGGGAGCTGTTTTTT. It yields the protein CSAPTGRAGELFF.

This clonotype has a single count. This may come from a read error, since a much larger clone is one base off. The V gene is TRBV24-1, the J gene TRBJ2-1, with D unclear. Germline CDR1 KGHDR, CDR2 SFDVKD. There are 14 residues in the CDR3. The germline V and J ends were trimmed by 9 bases and 6 bases, with 17 bases remaining between them. The CDR3 bases are TGTGCCACCCGAGGCCCCCTTGGTACCAATGAGCAGTTCTTC. Its protein is CATRGPLGTNEQFF.

This clonotype was seen a few times. This chain's CDR3 is CAISESSQNTEAFF. DNA for the CDR3: TGTGCCATCAGTGAGTCGAGTCAGAACACTGAAGCTTTCTTT. The chain combines TRBV10-3 with TRBJ1-1; D ambiguous. Trimming removed 0 bases at V and 1 base at J, with 6 bases between. Germline values: CDR1 ENHRY, CDR2 SYGVKD. This CDR3 region has 14 residues.